Following are 24 T cell receptor beta chains from one sample sequenced in a study of cytomegalovirus exposure and HLA in healthy donors. The PCR had 60 Vbeta and 13 Jbeta primers. Clones were sequenced by immunoSEQ multiplex PCR, and TCRdb holds only the in-frame ones, with some missing. The profile covers around 100,000 clones, with roughly 70% appearing a single time and 2.1% taken by the ten largest. The sample was PBMCs. Receptor source: a man aged 25 to 40 in good health and CMV-seronegative.

V usage is TRBV28 and J usage is TRBJ2-3; D possibly corresponds to TRBD2 (6 bases). Trimming shortened V by 1 base and J by 10 bases, and 9 bases separated the two germline ends. Germline CDR1 MDHEN, CDR2 SYDVKM. The CDR3 covers 12 residues. CDR3 loop: CASSLLRDPQYF. DNA for the CDR3: TGTGCCAGCAGTTTATTGCGGGATCCGCAGTATTTT. The complete variable domain, with remaining parts taken from reference TRBV28 and TRBJ2-3, reads DVKVTQSSRYLVKRTGEKVFLECVQDMDHENMFWYRQDPGLGLRLIYFSYDVKMKEKGDIPEGYSVSREKKERFSLILESASTNQTSMYLCASSLLRDPQYFGPGTRLTVL.

This clone appeared a few times. This chain links TRBV5-1 with TRBJ1-1; a possible D gene is TRBD1 (6 bases). This CDR3 is built from 12 residues. The V end was cut by 3 bases, the J end by 6 bases, with 9 bases between. Germline V CDR1 and CDR2: SGHRS, YFSETQ. This CDR3 reads CASSSDSPEAFF. Here the CDR3 DNA reads TGCGCCAGCAGCTCGGACAGTCCTGAAGCTTTCTTT. Together with reference TRBV5-1 and TRBJ1-1, the CDR3 gives the full variable domain: KAGVTQTPRYLIKTRGQQVTLSCSPISGHRSVSWYQQTPGQGLQFLFEYFSETQRNKGNFPGRFSGRQFSNSRSEMNVSTLELGDSALYLCASSSDSPEAFFGQGTRLTVV.

The V gene is TRBV14, the J gene TRBJ2-1, with 13 bases matching TRBD2. This CDR3 region has 17 residues. Trimming took 4 bases from V and 2 from J; bases not matched to a gene: 5. CDR1 is SGHDN, CDR2 FVKESK, per germline. The CDR3 nucleotides are TGTGCCAGCAGCCCCGGACTAGCGGGAGACGCCTACAATGAGCAGTTCTTC. It translates to CASSPGLAGDAYNEQFF. Supplemented by reference TRBV14 and TRBJ2-1, the full variable domain reads EAGVTQFPSHSVIEKGQTVTLRCDPISGHDNLYWYRRVMGKEIKFLLHFVKESKQDESGMPNNRFLAERTGGTYSTLKVQPAELEDSGVYFCASSPGLAGDAYNEQFFGPGTRLTVL.

The chain uses TRBV6-1 and TRBJ2-7; 10 nucleotides line up with TRBD1. The V segment lost 7 bases and the J segment 0 bases; nucleotides outside the gene matches: 3. The CDR3 covers 14 residues. The germline V gene has CDR1 MNHNS and CDR2 SASEGT. The CDR3 DNA reads TGTGCCAGCATTCGACAGGGGGCCTCCTACGAGCAGTACTTC. Its protein is CASIRQGASYEQYF.

The gene calls are TRBV15 and TRBJ2-7, with 8 bases that match TRBD1. Germline CDR1 is LNHNV and CDR2 is YYDKDF (reference sequence). Losses at the gene ends were 2 bases for V and 6 bases for J; bases not matched to a gene: 6. This CDR3 comprises 14 residues. CDR3 residues: CATSRRTGFREQYF. CDR3 DNA: TGTGCCACCAGCAGACGGACAGGGTTCCGCGAGCAGTACTTC.

The table lists this clone with many counts. This sequence joins TRBV7-2 and TRBJ2-3; D is perhaps TRBD2 (6 bases). CDR1 is SGHTA and CDR2 is FQGNSA in the germline V gene. The V end was cut by 1 base, the J end by 0 bases, with 8 bases between. This CDR3 has 15 amino acids. In DNA, the CDR3 is TGTGCCAGCAGCTTAGTGGGGGGTAGCACAGATACGCAGTATTTT. Protein: CASSLVGGSTDTQYF.

This chain's CDR3 is CASSVEEREAGANVLTF. The CDR3 DNA sequence: TGTGCCAGCAGTGTTGAAGAGAGGGAAGCTGGGGCCAACGTCCTGACTTTC. The chain uses TRBV2 and TRBJ2-6; D may be TRBD2 (5 bases). This CDR3 is 17 amino acids long. Trimming removed 4 bases from V and 2 bases from J, with 15 bases in between. From germline, CDR1 is SNHLY and CDR2 FYNNEI. Together with reference TRBV2 and TRBJ2-6, the CDR3 gives the full variable domain: EPEVTQTPSHQVTQMGQEVILRCVPISNHLYFYWYRQILGQKVEFLVSFYNNEISEKSEIFDDQFSVERPDGSNFTLKIRSTKLEDSAMYFCASSVEEREAGANVLTFGAGSRLTVL.

The rearrangement links TRBV5-1 to TRBJ2-1; the D gene is possibly TRBD2 (5 bases). Germline assignment: CDR1 SGHRS and CDR2 YFSETQ. Trimming pared 6 bases from V and 3 bases from J, leaving 13 bases between. The CDR3 has 14 amino acids. The chain's CDR3 is CASMGGLSYNEQFF. CDR3 in DNA: TGCGCCAGCATGGGCGGGCTTAGCTACAATGAGCAGTTCTTC.

The chain uses TRBV30 and TRBJ2-2, with 8 bases aligning to TRBD2. The trim removed 3 bases at V and 0 bases at J, leaving 6 bases unmatched. CDR3 length: 16 residues. Per the germline V gene, CDR1 is GTSNPN and CDR2 is SVGIG (reference sequence). The CDR3 DNA is TGTGCCTGGAGCGCCTGGCGGGAGGCGAACACCGGGGAGCTGTTTTTT. This gives the protein CAWSAWREANTGELFF.

The CDR3 protein is CAWSVRGELHGYTF. The CDR3 nucleotides read TGTGCCTGGAGTGTACGCGGGGAACTACATGGCTACACCTTC. This chain joins TRBV30 and TRBJ1-2, with D unclear. Trimming removed 0 bases at V and 6 bases at J, with 14 bases between. This CDR3 region has 14 residues. Looked up from germline, CDR1 is GTSNPN and CDR2 is SVGIG (reference sequence).

This clone was counted a single time. CDR3 in amino acids: CASSLGQGSTEAFF. Written as DNA, the CDR3 is TGTGCCAGCAGCTTGGGACAGGGATCCACTGAAGCTTTCTTT. The chain carries TRBV5-6 and TRBJ1-1; TRBD1 aligns across 7 bases. Germline CDR1 SGHDT, CDR2 YYEEEE. The CDR3 consists of 14 residues. After removal of 0 bases from V and 4 bases from J, the junction contained 3 bases not matched to a gene.

This chain joins TRBV5-1 and TRBJ1-1; no clear D gene. The V and J ends lost 5 bases and 3 bases respectively, with 11 bases between them. Germline V gives CDR1 SGHRS, CDR2 YFSETQ. This CDR3 region has 13 residues. CDR3 sequence: CASSEGGYTEAFF. The CDR3 DNA sequence: TGCGCCAGCAGTGAGGGAGGCTACACTGAAGCTTTCTTT. The variable domain in full, completed from reference TRBV5-1 and TRBJ1-1, reads KAGVTQTPRYLIKTRGQQVTLSCSPISGHRSVSWYQQTPGQGLQFLFEYFSETQRNKGNFPGRFSGRQFSNSRSEMNVSTLELGDSALYLCASSEGGYTEAFFGQGTRLTVV.

The CDR3 reads CASRRRENEKLFF. In DNA form, the CDR3 reads TGTGCCAGCAGAAGACGGGAGAATGAAAAACTGTTTTTT. V gene TRBV27 combines with J gene TRBJ1-4; no clear D gene. Germline V gene data show CDR1 as MNHEY and CDR2 as SMNVEV (reference sequence). The CDR3 length is 13 residues. V was pared by 6 bases and J by 5 bases, with 10 bases between.

This rearrangement joins TRBV7-9 to TRBJ2-5; 11 bases match TRBD2. The CDR3 loop spans 15 amino acids. Trimming took 2 bases from V and 1 from J; bases not matched to a gene: 0. Germline V CDR1 and CDR2: SEHNR, FQNEAQ (reference sequence). The CDR3 here is CASSLTSGSQETQYF. CDR3 bases: TGTGCCAGCAGCTTAACTAGCGGGAGCCAAGAGACCCAGTACTTC.

J is TRBJ2-4 and V is TRBV15, with 11 bases that match TRBD1. This CDR3 is 14 amino acids long. Trimming at V came to 6 bases and at J to 7 bases, leaving 5 bases not matched to a gene. Germline CDR1 LNHNV, CDR2 YYDKDF (reference sequence). The CDR3 sequence: CATRRGTGGNIQYF. The CDR3 nucleotides read TGTGCCACCAGGCGGGGGACAGGGGGGAACATTCAGTACTTC.

The chain carries TRBV6-4 and TRBJ2-3; 13 bases map to TRBD2. Germline values: CDR1 MRHNA, CDR2 SNTAGT. The J segment lost 5 bases and the V segment lost 3 bases, leaving 2 bases of the junction unmatched. CDR3 length equals 15 residues. CDR3 region: CASSEGTSGIDTQYF. The CDR3 DNA reads as TGTGCCAGCAGTGAAGGGACTAGCGGGATAGATACGCAGTATTTT.

This clone was recorded a few times. The chain couples TRBV4-3 to TRBJ2-3, with TRBD2 matching over 11 bases. The CDR3 runs to 16 residues. The germline CDR1 and CDR2 sequences are LGHNA and YSLEER. The V and J ends lost 0 bases and 3 bases, in that order; junction bases with no gene match: 2. CDR3 DNA: TGCGCCAGCAGCCAAGAAACTAGCGGGGGAACAGATACGCAGTATTTT. It is translated as CASSQETSGGTDTQYF.

This clone was observed a few times. The chain combines TRBV19 with TRBJ1-1, with 11 bases aligning to TRBD1. This CDR3 region has 13 residues. CDR1 and CDR2 (germline): LNHDA, SQIVND (reference sequence). V shed 5 bases, J shed 10 bases, and the junction held 6 bases outside the gene matches. This CDR3 is CASSADRGLGAFF. The CDR3 DNA reads as TGTGCCAGTAGTGCGGACAGGGGGCTGGGAGCTTTCTTT.

V and J are TRBV5-6 and TRBJ1-5; the D gene is possibly TRBD1 (5 bases). This CDR3 contains 13 residues. The germline V gene encodes CDR1 SGHDT and CDR2 YYEEEE. V was trimmed by 2 bases and J by 9 bases, leaving 12 bases between them. CDR3 coding DNA: TGTGCCAGCAGCTTCTCCCAGGGAGGGCCCCAGCATTTT. Translating gives CASSFSQGGPQHF.

V gene TRBV28 combines with J gene TRBJ2-7; D is possibly TRBD1 (5 bases). The CDR3 has 11 amino acids. The germline gives CDR1 MDHEN, CDR2 SYDVKM. The CDR3 protein is CGTRQIYEQYF. The CDR3 bases are TGTGGGACACGACAAATATACGAGCAGTACTTC.

The CDR3 protein is CAVQGLAGVGEQFF. The CDR3 nucleotides read TGTGCCGTACAGGGGCTAGCGGGAGTGGGTGAGCAGTTCTTC. The gene calls are TRBV19 and TRBJ2-1; 10 bases map to TRBD2. This CDR3 comprises 14 residues. The junction had 13 bases not matched to a gene; V was cut back by 11 bases and J by 9 bases. Germline V gene lookup returns CDR1 LNHDA and CDR2 SQIVND (reference sequence). The full variable domain, completed using reference TRBV19 and TRBJ2-1, is DGGITQSPKYLFRKEGQNVTLSCEQNLNHDAMYWYRQDPGQGLRLIYYSQIVNDFQKGDIAEGYSVSREKKESFPLTVTSAQKNPTAFYLCAVQGLAGVGEQFFGPGTRLTVL.

This chain uses TRBV6-5 with TRBJ2-2; the D is unclear. This CDR3 has 14 amino acids. Germline V lookup: CDR1 MNHEY, CDR2 SVGAGI. The V gene lost 2 bases and the J gene lost 5 bases, with 9 bases spanning the gap. As DNA, the CDR3 is TGTGCCAGCAGTTACCAACACGCTACCGGGGAGCTGTTTTTT. Translated, it gives CASSYQHATGELFF.

The V gene is TRBV5-4, the J gene TRBJ2-7; possibly TRBD1 for D (6 bases). This CDR3 is 14 amino acids long. Germline V lookup: CDR1 SGHNT, CDR2 YYREEE (reference sequence). V lost 6 bases and J lost 1, with 14 bases in between. The CDR3 sequence is CASTVRGDSYEQYF. The CDR3 nucleotides are TGTGCCAGCACCGTCAGGGGCGATTCCTACGAGCAGTACTTC.

The V and J genes are TRBV28 and TRBJ1-1, with D perhaps TRBD1 (6 bases). The CDR3 spans 14 residues. The germline V gene encodes CDR1 MDHEN and CDR2 SYDVKM. Trimming took 6 bases from V and 8 from J, leaving 19 bases between them. CDR3 loop: CASSSGVDGSEAFF. The CDR3, as DNA: TGTGCCAGCAGCTCAGGGGTAGACGGTTCCGAAGCTTTCTTT.